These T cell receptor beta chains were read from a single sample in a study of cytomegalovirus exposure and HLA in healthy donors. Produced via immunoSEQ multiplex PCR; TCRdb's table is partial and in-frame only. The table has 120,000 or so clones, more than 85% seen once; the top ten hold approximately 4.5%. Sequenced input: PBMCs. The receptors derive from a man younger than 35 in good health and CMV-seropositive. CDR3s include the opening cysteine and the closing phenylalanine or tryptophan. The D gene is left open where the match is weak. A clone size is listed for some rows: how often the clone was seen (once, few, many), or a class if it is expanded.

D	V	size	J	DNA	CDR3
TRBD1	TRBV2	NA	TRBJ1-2	TGTGCCAGCAGTGATAGAGGGGGCCCACACTATGGCTACACCTTC	CASSDRGGPHYGYTF
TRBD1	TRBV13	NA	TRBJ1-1	TGTGCCAGCAGCTCCTCTGACAGGGGCGCTGAAGCTTTCTTT	CASSSSDRGAEAFF
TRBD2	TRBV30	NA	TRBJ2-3	TGTGCCTGGATGGCTCGCTATGGGACTAGCGGGGGTTTGGCAGATACGCAGTATTTT	CAWMARYGTSGGLADTQYF
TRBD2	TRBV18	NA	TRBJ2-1	TGTGCCAGCTCATTTGGACTAGAGGGCAATGAGCAGTTCTTC	CASSFGLEGNEQFF
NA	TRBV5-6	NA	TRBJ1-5	TGTGCCAGCAGCTCGGGGGTTAGCAATCAGCCCCAGCATTTT	CASSSGVSNQPQHF
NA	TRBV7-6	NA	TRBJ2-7	TGTGCCAGCAGCTTGACCAGGGGGGTATACGAGCAGTACTTC	CASSLTRGVYEQYF
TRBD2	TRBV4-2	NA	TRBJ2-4	TGTGCCAGCAGCCCCCAAGCTACTAGCGGGGGGGTAGCCAAAAACATTCAGTACTTC	CASSPQATSGGVAKNIQYF
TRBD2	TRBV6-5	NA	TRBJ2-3	TGTGCCAGCGGATCTAGCGGGGCAACCCAAGATACGCAGTATTTT	CASGSSGATQDTQYF
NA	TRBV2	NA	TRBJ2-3	TGTGCCAGCAGTGGGGGGCGCACAGATACGCAGTATTTT	CASSGGRTDTQYF
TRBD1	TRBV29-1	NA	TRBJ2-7	TGCAGCGTTTGCCAGGGACAGGGCTACGAGCAGTACTTC	CSVCQGQGYEQYF
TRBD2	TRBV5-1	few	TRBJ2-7	TGCGCCAGCAGCGCTAGCGGGGGGGACTTCTACGAGCAGTACTTC	CASSASGGDFYEQYF
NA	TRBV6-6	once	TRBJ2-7	TGTGCCTCCTCGAGGGCGTACGAGCAGTACTTC	CASSRAYEQYF
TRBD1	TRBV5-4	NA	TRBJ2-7	TGTGCCAGCAGCCGCTCTGGACAGGTCTACGAGCAGTACTTC	CASSRSGQVYEQYF
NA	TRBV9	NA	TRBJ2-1	TGTGCCAGCAGCGAGCGGTACAATGAGCAGTTCTTC	CASSERYNEQFF
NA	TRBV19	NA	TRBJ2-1	TGTGCCAGTAGTCCCCGGGATTTATACAATGAGCAGTTCTTC	CASSPRDLYNEQFF
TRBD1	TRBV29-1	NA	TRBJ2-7	TGCAGCGTCGTAGGGACAGGGGGCTACGAGCAGTACTTC	CSVVGTGGYEQYF
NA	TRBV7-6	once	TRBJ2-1	TGTGCCAGCAGCTTAGTCTCGGACAGAACTTACTACAATGAGCAGTTCTTC	CASSLVSDRTYYNEQFF
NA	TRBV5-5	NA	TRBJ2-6	TGTGCCAGCAGCTTCTCCCCGCGTGAGGCCAACGTCCTGACTTTC	CASSFSPREANVLTF
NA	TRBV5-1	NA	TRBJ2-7	TGCGCCAGCAGCTTGGTGCGGGGTTCCTACGAGCAGTACTTC	CASSLVRGSYEQYF
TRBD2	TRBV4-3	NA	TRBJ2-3	TGCGCCAGCAGCCAAGAGTTCGAGCGGGAGGGGGCAGATACGCAGTATTTT	CASSQEFEREGADTQYF
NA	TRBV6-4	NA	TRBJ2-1	TGTGCCAGCAGTGTTGGACGGGGTACCTACAATGAGCAGTTCTTC	CASSVGRGTYNEQFF
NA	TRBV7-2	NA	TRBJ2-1	TGTGCCAGCAGCTTACAAAGGTCCAGGGGTGAGCAGTTCTTC	CASSLQRSRGEQFF
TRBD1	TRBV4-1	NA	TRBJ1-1	TGCGCCAGCAGCCGATCTTACGGGACAGGGGAGAAGGTGAACACTGAAGCTTTCTTT	CASSRSYGTGEKVNTEAFF
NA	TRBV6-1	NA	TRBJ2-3	TGTGCCAGCAGTGTAGGGGTAGGGAGCACAGATACGCAGTATTTT	CASSVGVGSTDTQYF
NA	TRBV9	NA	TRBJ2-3	TGTGCCAGCAGCGCCTCCCCAGGGGAAGTCTTCACAGATACGCAGTATTTT	CASSASPGEVFTDTQYF
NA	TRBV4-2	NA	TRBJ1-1	TGTGCCAGCAGCCAAGATGAGGCCAGGGTTCGGGCTGAAGCTTTCTTT	CASSQDEARVRAEAFF